This record covers a single T cell receptor (beta chain). Its antigen specificity is not known. Per-base qualities were not stored, and no clone one base away is much larger. The library was obtained by the immunoSEQ multiplex PCR assay. Adaptive Biotechnologies performed TCRbeta CDR3 sequencing at survey depth and reported CDR3 sequences, V/J genes, productive frequency, and template counts. Amplification of TCR beta CDR3 regions was performed from genomic DNA rather than from RNA. On the authors' methods: Jensen-Shannon divergence served to quantify pairwise repertoire overlap between tissues, with 0 meaning identical and 1 meaning complete divergence. Tissues were grouped by single-linkage agglomerative hierarchical clustering of pairwise JSD values, and the clustering results were shown as dendrograms. GLIPH2 was applied to all patient samples using simulation_depth 1000, kmer_min_depth 3, and cdr3_length_cutoff 8, and only groups with more than two unique CDR3s were retained. In a standardized tissue-overlap score, Jaccard GLIPH-group overlap across patients was extrapolated to a standard repertoire size of 1000 clones. Linear mixed-effect models, with tissue as a fixed effect and individual as a random effect, were used to test how diversity related to clinical or experimental variables. This immuneACCESS table, as held by TCRdb, lists in-frame sequences with V and J called but not all clones. Of the missing ones, under half trace to an unresolved V gene in checked studies; the others have no known cause. That table gives V, J and clone size, and the DNA gave D and trimming. Within this sample are approximately 6,100 clones, with 75% to 85% of them counted one time only. Of the sample, approximately 5.8% is held by the ten largest clones.

These data come from a study of tissue T cells after allogeneic stem cell transplantation (dated 2022 in TCRdb). Broadly, across the study: Over an approximately three-year period, about 7 adult allo-HCT recipients who had steroid-refractory GVHD were prospectively enrolled in a research-autopsy study. Every GVHD patient received a graft from a donor; a handful of grafts were unmodified and three were CD34-selected to deplete T cells. Every GVHD patient had gastrointestinal GVHD and was given several lines of GVHD-directed therapy, and about five of the GVHD patients also had skin involvement. Five GVHD patients had pre-transplant PBMCs available, and those PBMCs were of recipient origin. For viably preserved blood and marrow, CD3+ T cells were flow-sorted when cell numbers permitted, and smaller samples went directly to DNA extraction. Using research autopsies of patients with and without GVHD, plus mouse models of GVHD, the study profiled TCR beta repertoires across many tissues. The human arm was a prospective observational study without blinding or randomization. The investigation overall reported the following: Few T cell clones were found to be shared across patients, but shared repertoire signatures across patients were revealed in a tissue-specific fashion by motif-based clustering. A small and clinically heterogeneous patient cohort was studied, and sampling depth was acknowledged as a limitation. Which tissue TCRs were alloreactive or antigen-specific was not determined in the study, and some of the clones might have been host cells that persisted. Within patients, how anatomically similar tissues were was a major factor shaping TCR repertoire composition, regardless of disease or transplant status. In both patients and mice, T cells from blood and spleen covered only a limited part of the TCR repertoire found in tissues.

The label giving this sample's time point can be read as: recipient (host-origin) PBMCs collected before allo-HCT. The germline V and J ends show losses of 3 bases and 5 bases respectively, and no gene match explains 9 bases of the junction. Looking up the germline V gene (reference sequence) yields CDR1 SEHNR and CDR2 FQNEAQ. Spanning cysteine to phenylalanine, the CDR3 consists of 15 amino acids. The retained sequence is limited to the CDR3, 45 bases, with the frame set at the first base. This receptor chain uses TRBV7-9 and TRBJ2-7, with TRBD2 matching 8 junction bases. The receptor was isolated from a man aged 35 to 69 who later had graft-versus-host disease after an allogeneic stem cell transplant. The sequences come from blood, collected before transplantation. The DNA is TGTGCCAGCAGCTTCGGGCGAGCGGGGGCTGACGAGCAGTACTTC. The encoded protein is CASSFGRAGADEQYF.